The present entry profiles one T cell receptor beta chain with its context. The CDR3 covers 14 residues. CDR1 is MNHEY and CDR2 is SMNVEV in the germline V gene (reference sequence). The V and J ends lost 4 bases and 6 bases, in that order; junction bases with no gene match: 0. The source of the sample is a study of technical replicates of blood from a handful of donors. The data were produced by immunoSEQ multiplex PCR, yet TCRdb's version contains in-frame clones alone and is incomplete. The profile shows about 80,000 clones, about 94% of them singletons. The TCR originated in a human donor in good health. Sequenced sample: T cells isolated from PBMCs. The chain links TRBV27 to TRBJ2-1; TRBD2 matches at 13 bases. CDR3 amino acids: CASSWTSGSNEQFF. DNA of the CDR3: TGTGCCAGCAGTTGGACTAGCGGGAGCAATGAGCAGTTCTTC.